What follows are 11 T cell receptor beta chains derived from one specimen sequenced in a study of read filtering for tumor transcriptome and immune sequencing. Molecular barcoded adaptors covering alpha/delta and beta/gamma chains were used on approximately 400 ng RNA. MiXCR was run by TCRdb on the reads, yielding one entry per CDR3 protein. The sample includes roughly 90,000 distinct CDR3 sequences, approximately 13% seen only once; the top ten take about 15%. Sample: a population of CD138-negative cells sorted from bone marrow. The receptors were sampled from a donor over 35 with multiple myeloma.

This clonotype was seen repeatedly, ten times or more. The genes are TRBV28 and TRBJ2-2; D ambiguous. This CDR3 region has 13 residues. CDR1 and CDR2 (germline): MDHEN, SYDVKM. The V end lost 4 bases, the J end lost 3 bases, and 6 bases lay between the germline ends. This CDR3 reads CASSSPDTGELFF. The CDR3 DNA reads as TGTGCCAGCAGTTCCCCGGACACCGGGGAGCTGTTTTTT. The variable domain in full, with the rest retrieved from reference TRBV28 and TRBJ2-2, is DVKVTQSSRYLVKRTGEKVFLECVQDMDHENMFWYRQDPGLGLRLIYFSYDVKMKEKGDIPEGYSVSREKKERFSLILESASTNQTSMYLCASSSPDTGELFFGEGSRLTVL.

This clonotype showed up just a few times. The CDR3 DNA is TGTGCCAGCAGCTACGAAGGCTACGAGCAGTACTTC. Translating it yields CASSYEGYEQYF. The chain joins TRBV11-3 to TRBJ2-7; D call uncertain. This CDR3 comprises 12 residues. Trimming took 4 bases from V and 3 from J, leaving 7 bases between them. The germline CDR1 and CDR2 sequences are SGHNT and YENEEA.

This clonotype came up many times. V gene TRBV7-8 combines with J gene TRBJ2-2; 15 nucleotides line up with TRBD2. Trimming at V came to 10 bases and at J to 2 bases, leaving 8 bases not matched to a gene. Germline V gene sequence: CDR1 SGHVS, CDR2 FQNEAQ. The CDR3 consists of 17 residues. CDR3 sequence (DNA): TGTGCCACCCGTGGGACTAGCGGGAGGTCCAACACCGGGGAGCTGTTTTTT. Its translation: CATRGTSGRSNTGELFF.

This clonotype has at least ten counts. The chain couples TRBV27 to TRBJ1-2; unclear D gene. The V gene's germline CDR1 is MNHEY and CDR2 SMNVEV (reference sequence). The CDR3 has 16 residues. With 1 base removed from V and 4 bases from J, the gap between germline ends came to 16 bases. The CDR3 coding sequence is TGTGCCAGCAGTTTATATGGCCTCGAGGGAGGCTATGGCTACACCTTC. Translation: CASSLYGLEGGYGYTF.

This clonotype has at least ten counts. The rearrangement joins TRBV19 to TRBJ2-5; 8 bases agree with TRBD2. CDR1 and CDR2 from the germline V gene are LNHDA and SQIVND (reference sequence). This CDR3 is built from 14 residues. After removal of 5 bases from V and 5 bases from J, the junction contained 7 bases not matched to a gene. CDR3 amino acids: CASSPRGGDETQYF. The CDR3 nucleotides read TGTGCCAGTAGTCCCCGGGGGGGCGATGAGACCCAGTACTTC.

Ten or more counts support this clonotype. The chain links TRBV29-1 to TRBJ2-7, with 11 bases lining up with TRBD1. The CDR3 is made up of 13 amino acids. CDR1 is SQVTM, CDR2 ANQGSEA, per germline. V lost 7 bases to trimming and J lost 3 bases; unmatched junction nucleotides: 5. The CDR3 region has the DNA TGCAGCGGACAGGGACAGGGGGTCTACGAGCAGTACTTC. It yields the protein CSGQGQGVYEQYF.

This clonotype was recorded many times. The rearrangement links TRBV6-6 to TRBJ1-5, with a possible D match to TRBD1 (5 bases). The germline V gene has CDR1 MNHNY and CDR2 SVGAGI (reference sequence). V was cut by 5 bases and J by 9 bases, with 11 bases left in between. This CDR3 has 12 amino acids. CDR3 coding DNA: TGTGCCAGCAGTGGGGGGGACCGGCCCCAGCATTTT. Protein sequence: CASSGGDRPQHF.

The chain uses TRBV19 and TRBJ2-4; the D call may be TRBD1 or TRBD2 (6 bases each). Looked up from germline, CDR1 is LNHDA and CDR2 is SQIVND (reference sequence). The CDR3 is made up of 16 amino acids. V was pared by 7 bases and J by 0 bases, with 16 bases between. CDR3 nucleotides: TGTGCCAGTACCCCGAGGGGGGCAACAGCCAAAAACATTCAGTACTTC. Its translation is CASTPRGATAKNIQYF.

The sample holds many counts of this clonotype. The J gene is TRBJ2-7, the V gene TRBV4-2; TRBD2 matches at 9 bases. The CDR3 runs to 16 residues. Per germline, CDR1 LGHNA and CDR2 YNFKEQ. Trimming took 0 bases from V and 5 from J; bases not matched to a gene: 8. Here the CDR3 reads CASSQDTGTSFDEQYF. CDR3 DNA: TGTGCCAGCAGCCAAGATACTGGGACTAGCTTCGACGAGCAGTACTTC.

Many counts were recorded for this clonotype. The V and J genes are TRBV24-1 and TRBJ2-1, with 7 bases that match TRBD2. The V gene end was trimmed by 1 base and the J gene end by 6 bases; junction bases not matched to a gene: 14. CDR3 length: 18 amino acids. Germline assignment: CDR1 KGHDR and CDR2 SFDVKD. The chain's CDR3 is CATSDFGGRVVVCNEQFF. The DNA of the CDR3 is TGTGCCACCAGTGATTTCGGCGGGAGAGTTGTTGTGTGCAATGAGCAGTTCTTC.

Comments on this clonotype: This may be a read error, as it is one base from a much larger clone. As DNA, the CDR3 is TGTGCTAGCAGCTTAGAAAGGGGCAATGAGCGGTTCTTC. Encoded protein: CASSLERGNERFF. This sequence joins TRBV7-7 and TRBJ2-1; perhaps TRBD1 as D (5 bases). The CDR3 contains 13 residues. Germline V gives CDR1 SSHAT, CDR2 FNYEAQ (reference sequence).